These 5 T cell receptor beta chains share one sample of origin, sequenced in a study of cytomegalovirus exposure and HLA in healthy donors. A multiplex PCR was run with 60 Vbeta primers and 13 Jbeta primers. Using immunoSEQ multiplex PCR, the repertoire was profiled, and TCRdb retains in-frame clones only, with some absent. There are over 100,000 clones in the sample; just under 80% occur only once, and under 6% lies in the top ten. The sequenced sample was PBMCs. These receptors came from a man younger than 45 in good health and CMV-seronegative.

This sequence joins TRBV19 and TRBJ2-7; D gene ambiguous. With 4 bases removed from V and 5 bases from J, the gap between germline ends came to 21 bases. The germline gives CDR1 LNHDA, CDR2 SQIVND (reference sequence). CDR3 length: 16 residues. The CDR3 reads CASSTFGSVAAHEQYF. DNA for the CDR3: TGTGCCAGTAGTACATTCGGGTCGGTCGCAGCTCACGAGCAGTACTTC.

About this clone: The junction shows a germline mismatch at one end, possibly a read error. V gene TRBV5-1 combines with J gene TRBJ1-1, with D possibly TRBD1 on 5 matching bases. CDR1 and CDR2 (germline): SGHRS, YFSETQ. CDR3 length: 14 amino acids. Written as DNA, the CDR3 is TGCGCCAGCAGCTTGGGGCACACGGGGGGGTTGTGGATCTTT. Translation: CASSLGHTGGLWIF.

The chain couples TRBV2 to TRBJ1-6; TRBD1 agrees at 10 bases. The V and J ends lost 5 bases and 10 bases, in that order; junction bases with no gene match: 5. CDR3 length: 14 amino acids. Germline assignment: CDR1 SNHLY and CDR2 FYNNEI. Written as DNA, the CDR3 is TGTGCCAGCAGTTTGACAGGGGGCGGGTCACCCCTCCACTTT. It is translated as CASSLTGGGSPLHF. The whole variable domain, filled in from reference TRBV2 and TRBJ1-6, reads EPEVTQTPSHQVTQMGQEVILRCVPISNHLYFYWYRQILGQKVEFLVSFYNNEISEKSEIFDDQFSVERPDGSNFTLKIRSTKLEDSAMYFCASSLTGGGSPLHFGNGTRLTVT.

The V gene is TRBV7-9, the J gene TRBJ1-4; 7 bases are shared with TRBD1. J lost 7 bases, V lost 2 bases, and 7 bases had no gene match. The CDR3 has 15 amino acids. CDR1 is SEHNR, CDR2 FQNEAQ, per germline (reference sequence). The CDR3 DNA reads as TGTGCCAGCAGCTTAATGCAGGGGGTCGGTGAAAAACTGTTTTTT. Its translation: CASSLMQGVGEKLFF.

The chain recombines TRBV6-5 with TRBJ1-3, with D maybe TRBD1 (5 bases). The germline V gene has CDR1 MNHEY and CDR2 SVGAGI. This CDR3 region has 15 residues. V gave up 0 bases and J gave up 3 bases, with 9 bases separating them. CDR3 nucleotides: TGTGCCAGCAGTTACTCTGGGACTTTTGGAAACACCATATATTTT. The encoded protein is CASSYSGTFGNTIYF.